Listed below are T cell receptor beta chains from one sample, sequenced in a study of T cells after yellow fever vaccination. Via MiXCR, TCRdb re-called the 5' RACE reads, giving one row per CDR3 protein. The sample contains under 350,000 distinct CDR3 sequences, 4.1% of which appear only once. The specimen comprised PBMCs, sampled 5 days after the yellow fever booster vaccination. The receptors derive from a man between 18 and 35 years old who received the YFV17D yellow fever vaccine. CDR3s leave out the opening cysteine and the closing phenylalanine or tryptophan. The size entry is marked missing in some rows and otherwise reads once, few, many or a size class.

size: -; V: TRBV7-9; J: TRBJ2-5; CDR3: ASSLVGAEETQY
size: many; V: TRBV7-6; J: TRBJ1-3; CDR3: ASSFSFPGNTIY
size: few; V: TRBV18; J: TRBJ2-3; CDR3: ASSPPRDTQY
size: many; V: TRBV7-2; J: TRBJ1-1; CDR3: ASSRDRKSTEAF
size: few; V: TRBV27; J: TRBJ2-6; CDR3: ASTRSIPGANVLT
size: -; V: TRBV7-8; J: TRBJ2-5; CDR3: ASSLGGRAGLDETQY
size: -; V: TRBV6-5; J: TRBJ2-7; CDR3: ASSYPPGYEQY
size: -; V: TRBV7-6; J: TRBJ1-5; CDR3: ASSSSRGQGIGPQH
size: few; V: TRBV6-6; J: TRBJ2-1; CDR3: ASSYQRGGEQF
size: few; V: TRBV19; J: TRBJ1-3; CDR3: ASSIFFGAPPGNTIY
size: few; V: TRBV5-1; J: TRBJ2-5; CDR3: ASSSGPTTQETQY
size: -; V: TRBV18; J: TRBJ1-5; CDR3: ASSLNQGVNQPQH
size: -; V: TRBV7-2; J: TRBJ2-3; CDR3: ASSLVGTGSTDTQY
size: many; V: TRBV7-7; J: TRBJ2-1; CDR3: ASSKTGGAEQF
size: few; V: TRBV28; J: TRBJ2-3; CDR3: ASSPLGAGDTDTQY
size: many; V: TRBV4-3; J: TRBJ2-5; CDR3: ASGRGETQY
size: few; V: TRBV5-1; J: TRBJ1-2; CDR3: ASSLFHSANYGYT
size: -; V: TRBV24-1; J: TRBJ1-2; CDR3: ATSTGGPYGYT
size: -; V: TRBV7-8; J: TRBJ2-1; CDR3: ASSRTPAGRYNEQF
size: -; V: TRBV3-1; J: TRBJ1-1; CDR3: ASSQVGTVATEAF
size: many; V: TRBV5-1; J: TRBJ1-1; CDR3: ASRNRQDPRTEAF
size: -; V: TRBV4-2; J: TRBJ1-2; CDR3: ASSQDPGPSGYT
size: -; V: TRBV7-2; J: TRBJ1-3; CDR3: ASSYSGGSLSGNTIY
size: few; V: TRBV21-1; J: TRBJ2-3; CDR3: ASSNSGTTDTQY
size: few; V: TRBV27; J: TRBJ2-1; CDR3: ASSLFGLQGNEQF
size: -; V: TRBV27; J: TRBJ2-4; CDR3: ASSPPPLATLAKNIQY
size: -; V: TRBV6-5; J: TRBJ2-2; CDR3: ASSYSMASGNTGELF
size: -; V: TRBV5-1; J: TRBJ2-5; CDR3: ASSLAGSLEETQY
size: many; V: TRBV5-5; J: TRBJ1-1; CDR3: ASSFTGGTEAF
size: few; V: TRBV12-3/TRBV12-4; J: TRBJ1-1; CDR3: ASSSVTGHTEAF
size: few; V: TRBV5-1; J: TRBJ2-5; CDR3: ASSLRKTSGSQETQY
size: many; V: TRBV7-6; J: TRBJ2-3; CDR3: ASSPAGTTSPDTQY
size: many; V: TRBV12-3/TRBV12-4; J: TRBJ1-1; CDR3: ASSSWDRLNTEAF
size: many; V: TRBV6-5; J: TRBJ1-2; CDR3: ASSPGFVGYT
size: few; V: TRBV5-1; J: TRBJ2-5; CDR3: ASGPGQGDQETQY
size: many; V: TRBV20-1; J: TRBJ2-5; CDR3: SASFETQY
size: few; V: TRBV9; J: TRBJ2-5; CDR3: ASSASSGLAYQETQY